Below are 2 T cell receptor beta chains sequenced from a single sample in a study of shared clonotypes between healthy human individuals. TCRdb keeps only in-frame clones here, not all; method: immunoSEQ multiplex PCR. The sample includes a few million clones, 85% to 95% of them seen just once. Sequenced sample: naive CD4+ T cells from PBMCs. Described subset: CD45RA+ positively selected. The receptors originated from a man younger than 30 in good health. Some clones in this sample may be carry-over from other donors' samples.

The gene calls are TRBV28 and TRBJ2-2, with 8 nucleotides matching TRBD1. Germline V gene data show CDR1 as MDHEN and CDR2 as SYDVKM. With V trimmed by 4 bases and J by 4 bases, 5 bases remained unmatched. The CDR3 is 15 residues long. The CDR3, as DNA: TGTGCCAGCAGTTCGACAGGGGCGGGCACCGGGGAGCTGTTTTTT. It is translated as CASSSTGAGTGELFF.

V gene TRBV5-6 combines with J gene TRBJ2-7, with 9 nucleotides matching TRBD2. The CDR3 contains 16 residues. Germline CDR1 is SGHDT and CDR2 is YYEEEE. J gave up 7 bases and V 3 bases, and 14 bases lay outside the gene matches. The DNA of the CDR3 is TGTGCCAGCAGCTACTGGACTAGCGCCATTCTACGGGAGCAGTACTTC. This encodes CASSYWTSAILREQYF. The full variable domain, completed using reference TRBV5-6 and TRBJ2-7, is DAGVTQSPTHLIKTRGQQVTLRCSPKSGHDTVSWYQQALGQGPQFIFQYYEEEERQRGNFPDRFSGHQFPNYSSELNVNALLLGDSALYLCASSYWTSAILREQYFGPGTRLTVT.